This T cell receptor (beta chain) was documented in a study of long-term antiretroviral therapy in people with HIV. Study findings and constraints: The study found that diversity rose after ART but stayed below transplant donor controls. Blood dates from the mid-2000s to the late 2010s, possibly under older ART regimens. Across all time points, the repertoire was dominated by clones that expanded before ART.

About this clone: Its cognate antigen is unknown.

Samples held about 0.95-11 million cryopreserved PBMC before DNA extraction. This CDR3 contains 15 residues. V gave up 5 bases and J gave up 9 bases, with 17 bases separating them. CDR1 SGHVS and CDR2 FQNEAQ come from the germline V gene. A v3.0 immunoSEQ assay was performed at survey level. Some clones are missing from TCRdb's copy, which holds only in-frame ones; the method was immunoSEQ multiplex PCR. This table holds some 47,000 clones, 90% to 95% found once. This rearrangement joins TRBV7-8 to TRBJ1-6; D perhaps matches TRBD1 (5 bases). The sequence derives from a woman in her 50s with HIV. Sequencing used unsorted PBMCs, obtained 3.7 years after starting antiretroviral therapy. This CDR3 is CASSPRDRVGSPLHF. The CDR3 region has the DNA TGTGCCAGCAGCCCTCGGGACCGCGTCGGTTCACCCCTCCACTTT.